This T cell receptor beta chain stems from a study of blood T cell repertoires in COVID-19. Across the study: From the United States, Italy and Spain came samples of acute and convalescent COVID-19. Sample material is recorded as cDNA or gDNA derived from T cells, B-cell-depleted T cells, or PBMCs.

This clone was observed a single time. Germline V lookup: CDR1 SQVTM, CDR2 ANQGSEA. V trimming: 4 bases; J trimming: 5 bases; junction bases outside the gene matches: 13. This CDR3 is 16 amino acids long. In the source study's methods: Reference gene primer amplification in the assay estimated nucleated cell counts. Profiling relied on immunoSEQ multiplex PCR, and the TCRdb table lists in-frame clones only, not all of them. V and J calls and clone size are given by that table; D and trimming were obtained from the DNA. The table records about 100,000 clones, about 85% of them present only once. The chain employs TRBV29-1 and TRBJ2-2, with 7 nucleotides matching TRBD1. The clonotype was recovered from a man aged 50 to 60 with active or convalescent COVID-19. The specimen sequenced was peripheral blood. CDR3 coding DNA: TGCAGCGTTGCTGTCTTTAGGGGGCCAGGGACCGGGGAGCTGTTTTTT. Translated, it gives CSVAVFRGPGTGELFF.